Listed below are T cell receptor beta chains from one sample, sequenced in a study of cytomegalovirus exposure and HLA in healthy donors. Profiled with immunoSEQ multiplex PCR; TCRdb holds only in-frame clones, not every one. The table has some 120,000 clones, about 81% seen once. Sequences were obtained from PBMCs. The receptors stem from a woman aged 40 to 50 in good health and CMV-seropositive. CDR3s leave out the opening cysteine and the closing phenylalanine or tryptophan. Each record gives: J gene, V gene, CDR3 protein.

>TRBJ2-3|TRBV27
ASSSWEASADTQY
>TRBJ2-5|TRBV7-9
ASSLVGGQETQY
>TRBJ1-4|TRBV6-5
ASSYYLKGAEKLF
>TRBJ2-7|TRBV9
ASSLAPGGPGYEQY
>TRBJ1-1|TRBV18
ASSLDRGTEAF
>TRBJ2-2|TRBV4-3
ASSQDSRDTGELF
>TRBJ1-6|TRBV7-9
ASSRTTGATESPLH
>TRBJ2-2|TRBV29-1
SAPGGTGELF
>TRBJ2-1|TRBV5-1
ASSSSQGGF
>TRBJ2-5|TRBV29-1
SVEEAEPRLRGETQY
>TRBJ2-7|TRBV19
ASSIKGPSGYEQY
>TRBJ1-2|TRBV7-2
ASSLFEDRVYGYT
>TRBJ1-1|TRBV10-3
AISATENTEAF
>TRBJ1-1|TRBV6-5
ASSIQRNTEAF
>TRBJ1-6|TRBV6-1
ASSENSHNSPLH
>TRBJ2-5|TRBV5-4
ASSLRLAEETQY
>TRBJ2-3|TRBV2
ASSTDFSTDTQY
>TRBJ2-2|TRBV9
ASSGTNTGELF